This T cell receptor beta chain was profiled in a study of post-analysis software for immune sequencing data. On the study more broadly: Secondary progressive, relapsing-remitting and progressive-relapsing multiple sclerosis were among the included disease courses. Study outcomes and limitations: Elevated frequency relative to controls characterized about 5 TRBV segments in patients, TRBV5-6, TRBV5-1 and TRBV20-1 among them. The study found significantly lower normalized Chao1 diversity in multiple sclerosis patients than in controls.

Germline-derived CDR1 and CDR2 are MDHEN and SYDVKM. The CDR3 covers 14 residues. Trimming cost V 5 bases and J 2 bases, with 10 bases left between them. As regards this clonotype: Its target is unknown.

Unique molecular identifiers featured in each of the TCR beta cDNA libraries. The authors obtained 500,000 to 600,000 cDNA molecules from roughly 1 to 10 million T cells. TCRdb analysed the PCR reads with MiXCR anew, one entry per CDR3 protein. The data hold approximately 400,000 distinct CDR3 sequences, with roughly 38% observed a single time. This receptor was identified in a girl aged 10-17 years with multiple sclerosis. The rearrangement joins TRBV28 to TRBJ1-5; D gene uncertain. The sample was blood. CDR3 loop: CASSNQVRNQPQHF. DNA for the CDR3: TGTGCCAGCAGTAACCAGGTGCGCAATCAGCCCCAGCATTTT.